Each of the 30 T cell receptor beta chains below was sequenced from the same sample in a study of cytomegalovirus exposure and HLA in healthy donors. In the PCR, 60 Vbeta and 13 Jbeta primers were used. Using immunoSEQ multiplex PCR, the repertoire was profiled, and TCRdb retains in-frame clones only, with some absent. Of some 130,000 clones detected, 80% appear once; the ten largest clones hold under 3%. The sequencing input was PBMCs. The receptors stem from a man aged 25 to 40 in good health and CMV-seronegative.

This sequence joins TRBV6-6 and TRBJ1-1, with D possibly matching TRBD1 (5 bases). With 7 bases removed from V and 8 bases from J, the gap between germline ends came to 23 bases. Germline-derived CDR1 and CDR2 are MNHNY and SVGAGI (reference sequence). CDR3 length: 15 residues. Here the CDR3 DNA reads TGTGCCAGCACTCCTGGGGGGGAAGGGTTCTTAGAAGCTTTCTTT. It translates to CASTPGGEGFLEAFF.

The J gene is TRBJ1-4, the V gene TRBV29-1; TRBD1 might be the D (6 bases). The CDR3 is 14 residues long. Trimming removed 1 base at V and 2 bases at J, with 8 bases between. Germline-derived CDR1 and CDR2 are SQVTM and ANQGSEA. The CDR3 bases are TGCAGCGTTGAAGGCAGGGGCACTAATGAAAAACTGTTTTTT. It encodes CSVEGRGTNEKLFF.

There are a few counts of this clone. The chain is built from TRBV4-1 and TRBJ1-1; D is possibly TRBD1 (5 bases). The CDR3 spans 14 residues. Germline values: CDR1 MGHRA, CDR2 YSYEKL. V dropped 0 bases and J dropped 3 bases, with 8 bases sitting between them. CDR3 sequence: CASSQDGGYTEAFF. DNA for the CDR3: TGCGCCAGCAGCCAAGACGGGGGTTACACTGAAGCTTTCTTT.

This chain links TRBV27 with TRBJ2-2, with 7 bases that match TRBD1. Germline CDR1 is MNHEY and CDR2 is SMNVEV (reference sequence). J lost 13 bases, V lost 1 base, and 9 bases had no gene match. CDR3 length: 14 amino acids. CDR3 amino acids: CASSLFTGDKWLFF. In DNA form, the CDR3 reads TGTGCCAGCAGTTTATTTACAGGGGATAAGTGGCTGTTTTTT.

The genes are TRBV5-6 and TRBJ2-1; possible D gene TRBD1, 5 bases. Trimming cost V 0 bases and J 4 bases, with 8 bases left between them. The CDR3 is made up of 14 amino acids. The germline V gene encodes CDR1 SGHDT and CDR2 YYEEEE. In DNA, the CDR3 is TGTGCCAGCAGCTTGGGCCAGGGATACAATGAGCAGTTCTTC. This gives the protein CASSLGQGYNEQFF.

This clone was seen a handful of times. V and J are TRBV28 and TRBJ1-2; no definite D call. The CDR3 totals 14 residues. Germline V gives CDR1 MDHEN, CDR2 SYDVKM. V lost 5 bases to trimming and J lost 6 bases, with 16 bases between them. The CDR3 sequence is CASSPLRNQDGYTF. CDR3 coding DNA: TGTGCCAGCAGTCCCCTCAGGAACCAGGATGGCTACACCTTC.

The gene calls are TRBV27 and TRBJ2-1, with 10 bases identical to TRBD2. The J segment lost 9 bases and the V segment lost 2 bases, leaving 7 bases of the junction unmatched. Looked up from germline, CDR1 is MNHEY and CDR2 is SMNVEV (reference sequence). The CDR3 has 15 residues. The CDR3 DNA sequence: TGTGCCAGCAGTTTAGATAGCGGGAGGTTGGGTGAGCAGTTCTTC. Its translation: CASSLDSGRLGEQFF.

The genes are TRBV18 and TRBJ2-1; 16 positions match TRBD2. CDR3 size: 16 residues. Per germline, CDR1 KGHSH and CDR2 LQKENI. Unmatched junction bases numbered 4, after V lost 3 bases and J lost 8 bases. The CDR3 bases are TGTGCCAGCTCACCCGGGACTAGCGGGAGGGTGCATGAGCAGTTCTTC. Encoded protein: CASSPGTSGRVHEQFF.

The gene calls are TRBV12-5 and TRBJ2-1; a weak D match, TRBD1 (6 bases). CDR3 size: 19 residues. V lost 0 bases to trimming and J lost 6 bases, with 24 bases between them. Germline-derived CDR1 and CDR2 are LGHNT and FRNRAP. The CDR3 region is CASGLVLMVGQGTGNEQFF. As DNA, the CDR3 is TGTGCTAGTGGTTTGGTACTGATGGTGGGGCAGGGGACGGGCAATGAGCAGTTCTTC.

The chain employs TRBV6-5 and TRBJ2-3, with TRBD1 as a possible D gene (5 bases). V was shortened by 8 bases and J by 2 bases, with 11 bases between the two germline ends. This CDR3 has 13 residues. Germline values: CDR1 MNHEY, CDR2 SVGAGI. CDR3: CASRRTNTDTQYF. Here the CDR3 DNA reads TGTGCCAGCCGCCGGACAAACACAGATACGCAGTATTTT.

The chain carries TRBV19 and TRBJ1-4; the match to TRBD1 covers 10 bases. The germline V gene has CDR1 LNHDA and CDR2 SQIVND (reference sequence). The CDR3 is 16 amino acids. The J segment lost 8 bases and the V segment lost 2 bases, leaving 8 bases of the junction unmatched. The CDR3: CASSIIRDRGSEKLFF. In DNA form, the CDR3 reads TGTGCCAGTAGTATAATCCGGGACAGGGGTTCCGAAAAACTGTTTTTT.

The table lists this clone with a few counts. Written as DNA, the CDR3 is TGCGCCAGCGGACAGATCACAGATACGCAGTATTTT. Translating gives CASGQITDTQYF. The gene calls are TRBV4-1 and TRBJ2-3, with a possible D match to TRBD1 (6 bases). Germline loops: CDR1 MGHRA, CDR2 YSYEKL. There are 12 residues in the CDR3. Trimming removed 8 bases at V and 2 bases at J, with 8 bases between.

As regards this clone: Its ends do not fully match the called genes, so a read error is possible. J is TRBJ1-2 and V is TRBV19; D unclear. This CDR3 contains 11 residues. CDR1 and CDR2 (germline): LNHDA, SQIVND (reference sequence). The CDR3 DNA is TGTGCCAGTAGTATTGGAGGGTGGTACCCCTTC. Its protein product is CASSIGGWYPF. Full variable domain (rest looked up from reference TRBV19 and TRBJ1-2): DGGITQSPKYLFRKEGQNVTLSCEQNLNHDAMYWYRQDPGQGLRLIYYSQIVNDFQKGDIAEGYSVSREKKESFPLTVTSAQKNPTAFYLCASSIGGWYPFGSGTRLTVV.

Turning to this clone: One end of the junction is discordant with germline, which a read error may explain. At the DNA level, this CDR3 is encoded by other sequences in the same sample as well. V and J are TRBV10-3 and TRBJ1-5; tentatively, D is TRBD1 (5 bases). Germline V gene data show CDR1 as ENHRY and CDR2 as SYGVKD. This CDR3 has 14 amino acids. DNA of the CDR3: TGTGCCATCAGTCCGGGGGTCGGCAACCAGCCCCAGCATTTT. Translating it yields CAISPGVGNQPQHF.

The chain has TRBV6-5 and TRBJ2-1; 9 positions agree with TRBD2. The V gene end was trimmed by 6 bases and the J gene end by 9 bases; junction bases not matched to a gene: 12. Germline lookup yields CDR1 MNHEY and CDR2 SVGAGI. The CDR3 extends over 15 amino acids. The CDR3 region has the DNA TGTGCCAGCAGACCCGGGACTAGCTGGATCGGTGAGCAGTTCTTC. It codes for CASRPGTSWIGEQFF.

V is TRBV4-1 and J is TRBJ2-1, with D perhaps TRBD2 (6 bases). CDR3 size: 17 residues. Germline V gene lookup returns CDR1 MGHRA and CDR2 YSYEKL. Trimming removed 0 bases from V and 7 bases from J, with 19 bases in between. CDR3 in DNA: TGCGCCAGCAGCCAAGACAGAGCGACTAGTATTAAGAATGAGCAGTTCTTC. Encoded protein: CASSQDRATSIKNEQFF.

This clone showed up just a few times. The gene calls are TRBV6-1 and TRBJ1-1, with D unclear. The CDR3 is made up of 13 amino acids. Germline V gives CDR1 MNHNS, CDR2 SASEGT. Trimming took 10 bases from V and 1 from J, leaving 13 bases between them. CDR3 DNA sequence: TGTGCCATCTCCAAGCCGCCGAACACTGAAGCTTTCTTT. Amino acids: CAISKPPNTEAFF.

The CDR3 DNA reads as TGTGCCAGCACGGCTAGCGGGCGATCCAATGAGCAGTTCTTC. It is translated as CASTASGRSNEQFF. The chain carries TRBV6-5 and TRBJ2-1, with 8 bases that match TRBD2. CDR3 length: 14 residues. V lost 7 bases to trimming and J lost 6 bases; unmatched junction nucleotides: 8. Germline V gene data show CDR1 as MNHEY and CDR2 as SVGAGI.

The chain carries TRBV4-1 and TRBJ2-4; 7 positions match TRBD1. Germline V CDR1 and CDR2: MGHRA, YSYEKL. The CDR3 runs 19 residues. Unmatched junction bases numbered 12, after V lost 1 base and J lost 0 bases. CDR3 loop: CASSQGWTGRELAKNIQYF. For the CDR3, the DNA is TGCGCCAGCAGCCAAGGATGGACAGGAAGGGAGCTAGCCAAAAACATTCAGTACTTC.

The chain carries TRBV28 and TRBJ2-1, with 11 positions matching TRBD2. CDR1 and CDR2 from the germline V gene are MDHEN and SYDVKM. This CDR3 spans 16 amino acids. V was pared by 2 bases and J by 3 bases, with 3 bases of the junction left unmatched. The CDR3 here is CASSLGLAGFYNEQFF. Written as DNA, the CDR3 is TGTGCCAGCAGTTTAGGACTAGCGGGTTTCTACAATGAGCAGTTCTTC.

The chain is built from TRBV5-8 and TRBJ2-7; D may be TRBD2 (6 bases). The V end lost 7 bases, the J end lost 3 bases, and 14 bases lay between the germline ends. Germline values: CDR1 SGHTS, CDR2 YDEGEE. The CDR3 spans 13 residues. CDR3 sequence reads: CASAKDYDYEQYF. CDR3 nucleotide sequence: TGTGCCAGCGCAAAGGACTACGACTACGAGCAGTACTTC.

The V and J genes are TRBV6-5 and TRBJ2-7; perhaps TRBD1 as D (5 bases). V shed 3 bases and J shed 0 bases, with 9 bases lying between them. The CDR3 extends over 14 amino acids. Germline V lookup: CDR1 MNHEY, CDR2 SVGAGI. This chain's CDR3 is CASSYSTASYEQYF. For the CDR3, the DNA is TGTGCCAGCAGTTATTCGACAGCCTCCTACGAGCAGTACTTC.

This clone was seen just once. DNA of the CDR3: TGTGCCAGCAGCTGGACTAGCGGAGATCTATACGAGCAGTACTTC. It encodes CASSWTSGDLYEQYF. The chain links TRBV11-2 to TRBJ2-7, with TRBD2 matching over 10 bases. The CDR3 covers 15 residues. Germline trimming cut 4 bases from V and 4 bases from J; bases unmatched to any gene: 7. The germline V gene encodes CDR1 SGHAT and CDR2 FQNNGV.

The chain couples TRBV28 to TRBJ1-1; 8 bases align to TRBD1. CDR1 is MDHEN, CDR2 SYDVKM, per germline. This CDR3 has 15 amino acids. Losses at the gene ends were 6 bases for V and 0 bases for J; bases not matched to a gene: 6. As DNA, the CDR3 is TGTGCCAGCAGGCGGACAGGGACAATGAACACTGAAGCTTTCTTT. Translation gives CASRRTGTMNTEAFF.

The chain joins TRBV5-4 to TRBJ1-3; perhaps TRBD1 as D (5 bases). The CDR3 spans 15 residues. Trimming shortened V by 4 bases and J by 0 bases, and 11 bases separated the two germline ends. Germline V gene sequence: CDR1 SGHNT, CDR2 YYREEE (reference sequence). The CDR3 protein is CASSVLGASGNTIYF. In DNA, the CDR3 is TGTGCCAGCAGCGTTCTAGGGGCCTCTGGAAACACCATATATTTT.

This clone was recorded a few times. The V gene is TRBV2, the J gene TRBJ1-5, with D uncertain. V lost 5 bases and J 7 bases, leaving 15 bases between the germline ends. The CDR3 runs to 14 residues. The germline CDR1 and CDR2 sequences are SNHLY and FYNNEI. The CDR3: CASSPEVVGQPQHF. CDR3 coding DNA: TGTGCCAGCAGTCCCGAGGTGGTAGGCCAGCCCCAGCATTTT.

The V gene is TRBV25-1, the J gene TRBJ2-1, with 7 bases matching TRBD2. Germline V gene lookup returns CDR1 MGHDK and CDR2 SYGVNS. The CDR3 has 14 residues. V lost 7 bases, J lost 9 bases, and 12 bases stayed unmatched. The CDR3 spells CASTESGTTGEQFF. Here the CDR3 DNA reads TGTGCCAGCACTGAGAGCGGGACCACCGGTGAGCAGTTCTTC. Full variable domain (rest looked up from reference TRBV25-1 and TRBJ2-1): EADIYQTPRYLVIGTGKKITLECSQTMGHDKMYWYQQDPGMELHLIHYSYGVNSTEKGDLSSESTVSRIRTEHFPLTLESARPSHTSQYLCASTESGTTGEQFFGPGTRLTVL.

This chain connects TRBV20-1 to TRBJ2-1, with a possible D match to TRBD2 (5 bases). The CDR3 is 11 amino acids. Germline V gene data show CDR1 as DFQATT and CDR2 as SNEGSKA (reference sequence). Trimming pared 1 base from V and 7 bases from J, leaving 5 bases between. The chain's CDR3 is CSARAGNEQFF. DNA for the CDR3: TGCAGTGCTAGAGCGGGAAATGAGCAGTTCTTC.

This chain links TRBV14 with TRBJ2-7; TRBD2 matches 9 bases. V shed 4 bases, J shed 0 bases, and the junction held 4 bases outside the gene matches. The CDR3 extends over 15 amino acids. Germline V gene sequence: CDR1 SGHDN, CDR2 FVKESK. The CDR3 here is CASSPSGTLSYEQYF. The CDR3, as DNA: TGTGCCAGCAGCCCTAGCGGGACCCTCTCCTACGAGCAGTACTTC. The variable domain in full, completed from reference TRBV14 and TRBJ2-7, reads EAGVTQFPSHSVIEKGQTVTLRCDPISGHDNLYWYRRVMGKEIKFLLHFVKESKQDESGMPNNRFLAERTGGTYSTLKVQPAELEDSGVYFCASSPSGTLSYEQYFGPGTRLTVT.

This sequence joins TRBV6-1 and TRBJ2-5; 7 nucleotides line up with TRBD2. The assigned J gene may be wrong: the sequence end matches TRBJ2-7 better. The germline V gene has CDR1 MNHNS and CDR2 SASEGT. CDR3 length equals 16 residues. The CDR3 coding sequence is TGTGCCAGCAGTGATTTTGGGGGGGAGAGTTTCTACGAGCAGTACTTC. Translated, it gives CASSDFGGESFYEQYF.